The 28 T cell receptor beta chains reported below all come from one sample, sequenced in a study of blood T cell repertoires in COVID-19. Measured with immunoSEQ multiplex PCR; TCRdb has only the in-frame clones, and not every one. This sample has some 320,000 clones; about 89% occur once, and the top ten carry 4.5% to 6.5%. Source material: PBMCs or T cells enriched from blood (not recorded which). These receptors all come from a man aged 60 to 69 who had recovered from COVID-19.

The chain carries TRBV21-1 and TRBJ1-1; TRBD1 reflects the table's D call only, with no check against the DNA. TRBV21-1 is termed a pseudogene. CDR3 length: 14 amino acids. The CDR3, as DNA: TGTGCCAGCAGCAAAGGCCGGACATGGGCTGAAGCTTTCTTT. Amino acid sequence: CASSKGRTWAEAFF.

The J gene is TRBJ1-2, the V gene TRBV5-1; 8 bases map to TRBD1. The germline gives CDR1 SGHRS, CDR2 YFSETQ. The trim removed 4 bases at V and 8 bases at J, leaving 10 bases unmatched. The CDR3 extends over 14 amino acids. CDR3 nucleotides: TGCGCCAGCAGCGTGCTACAGGGGGGACTGGGCTACACCTTC. This codes for CASSVLQGGLGYTF.

Worth noting for this clone: The junction differs from germline at one of its ends, possibly a read error. The V call is TRBV6-4, the J call TRBJ1-1, with no clear D. Germline values: CDR1 MRHNA, CDR2 SNTAGT. The CDR3 is 8 residues long. This CDR3 reads CASPSTGF. The DNA for the CDR3 is TGTGCCAGCCCTTCGACGGGCTTT.

The J gene is TRBJ1-5, the V gene TRBV5-1; the D is unclear. CDR3 size: 16 residues. Trimming took 4 bases from V and 0 from J, leaving 14 bases between them. Germline CDR1 is SGHRS and CDR2 is YFSETQ. The chain's CDR3 is CASSPIAGGSNQPQHF. CDR3 DNA sequence: TGCGCCAGCAGCCCTATTGCCGGCGGTAGCAATCAGCCCCAGCATTTT.

The chain joins TRBV4-2 to TRBJ2-1; TRBD2 agrees at 11 bases. Germline V gene data show CDR1 as LGHNA and CDR2 as YNFKEQ. V lost 0 bases and J lost 5; bases outside the gene matches: 3. This CDR3 spans 16 amino acids. CDR3 region: CASSQDRLAGNNEQFF. DNA for the CDR3: TGTGCCAGCAGCCAAGACCGACTAGCGGGGAACAATGAGCAGTTCTTC.

This clone is a singleton in its sample. This rearrangement joins TRBV29-1 to TRBJ2-1; D is perhaps TRBD1 (5 bases). The V gene's germline CDR1 is SQVTM and CDR2 ANQGSEA. CDR3 length: 14 amino acids. In nucleotides, the CDR3 is TGCAGGTGGGGCAAACCCTGCTCCTACAATGAGCAGTTCTTC. Translated, it gives CRWGKPCSYNEQFF.

The chain has TRBV10-3 and TRBJ2-5; D possibly corresponds to TRBD1 (6 bases). V dropped 0 bases and J dropped 1 base, with 18 bases sitting between them. Germline CDR1 reads ENHRY; CDR2 reads SYGVKD. The CDR3 length is 18 residues. In DNA form, the CDR3 reads TGTGCCATCAGTGAGTCGTTATTTCCAGGGGACATCCAAGAGACCCAGTACTTC. This sequence encodes CAISESLFPGDIQETQYF.

V and J are TRBV7-2 and TRBJ1-5; D may be TRBD1 (5 bases). The CDR3 contains 16 residues. Per germline, CDR1 SGHTA and CDR2 FQGNSA. V lost 2 bases and J lost 1, with 12 bases in between. The CDR3, as DNA: TGTGCCAGCAGCTTACAAGGGGCTTTAAGCAATCAGCCCCAGCATTTT. This codes for CASSLQGALSNQPQHF.

This chain links TRBV29-1 with TRBJ1-5; TRBD1 aligns across 7 bases. The CDR3 has 15 amino acids. V gave up 6 bases and J gave up 0 bases; unmatched junction bases: 8. Germline CDR1 reads SQVTM; CDR2 reads ANQGSEA. Here the CDR3 reads CSVRQGSDSNQPQHF. DNA of the CDR3: TGCAGCGTACGACAGGGTTCCGATAGCAATCAGCCCCAGCATTTT. Combining the CDR3 with reference TRBV29-1 and TRBJ1-5 gives the whole variable domain SAVISQKPSRDICQRGTSLTIQCQVDSQVTMMFWYRQQPGQSLTLIATANQGSEATYESGFVIDKFPISRPNLTFSTLTVSNMSPEDSSIYLCSVRQGSDSNQPQHFGDGTRLSIL.

The chain recombines TRBV28 with TRBJ1-6; D unclear. Trimming left V 2 bases short and J 8 bases short, with 4 bases between. The CDR3 extends over 12 amino acids. Germline V lookup: CDR1 MDHEN, CDR2 SYDVKM. The CDR3 DNA sequence: TGTGCCAGCAGTTTAGCGTATTCACCCCTCCACTTT. Its translation: CASSLAYSPLHF.

This sequence joins TRBV5-1 and TRBJ2-3; the D gene is possibly TRBD1 (6 bases). V lost 4 bases to trimming and J lost 2 bases, with 11 bases between them. This CDR3 contains 14 residues. Germline V CDR1 and CDR2: SGHRS, YFSETQ. The DNA for the CDR3 is TGCGCCAGCAGCGAGGGACACACCACAGATACGCAGTATTTT. As protein: CASSEGHTTDTQYF.

The V gene is TRBV28, the J gene TRBJ2-3, with 8 bases that match TRBD2. With V trimmed by 3 bases and J by 2 bases, 13 bases remained unmatched. In germline, CDR1 is MDHEN, CDR2 SYDVKM. This CDR3 spans 18 amino acids. DNA for the CDR3: TGTGCCAGCAGTTTCCAAACCGGGACTAGAAGAGACACAGATACGCAGTATTTT. This translates into CASSFQTGTRRDTDTQYF.

The V and J genes are TRBV28 and TRBJ2-1, with a possible D match to TRBD2 (6 bases). Trimming pared 5 bases from V and 14 bases from J, leaving 16 bases between. CDR3 length: 12 amino acids. Germline V gene sequence: CDR1 MDHEN, CDR2 SYDVKM. Here the CDR3 reads CASSLRLENKFF. Written as DNA, the CDR3 is TGTGCCAGCAGTCTTCGACTAGAGAACAAGTTCTTC. Full variable domain (rest looked up from reference TRBV28 and TRBJ2-1): DVKVTQSSRYLVKRTGEKVFLECVQDMDHENMFWYRQDPGLGLRLIYFSYDVKMKEKGDIPEGYSVSREKKERFSLILESASTNQTSMYLCASSLRLENKFFGPGTRLTVL.

The genes are TRBV3-1 (or the pseudogene TRBV3-2) and TRBJ1-3; D gene unclear. The CDR3 runs to 14 residues. V was pared by 6 bases and J by 4 bases, with 13 bases between. Germline CDR1 and CDR2: LGHDT and YNNKEL (reference sequence). CDR3 sequence: CASSPQSTGNTIYF. The CDR3 DNA is TGTGCCAGCAGTCCTCAATCTACCGGAAACACCATATATTTT.

The CDR3 region is CASSILTSVGQETQYF. The CDR3 DNA reads as TGTGCCAGCAGTATACTCACTAGCGTAGGGCAAGAGACCCAGTACTTC. J is TRBJ2-5 and V is TRBV27, with TRBD2 matching 7 bases. V lost 5 bases, J lost 2 bases, and 11 bases stayed unmatched. Germline V CDR1 and CDR2: MNHEY, SMNVEV (reference sequence). This CDR3 is 16 amino acids long.

The rearrangement links TRBV3-1 (or the pseudogene TRBV3-2) to TRBJ1-1, with no clear D. CDR1 and CDR2 from the germline V gene are LGHDT and YNNKEL (reference sequence). This CDR3 spans 12 amino acids. The V and J ends lost 5 bases and 11 bases respectively, with 15 bases between them. DNA for the CDR3: TGTGCCAGCAGCTCAGGAGCACGAGGGGCTTTCTTT. This codes for CASSSGARGAFF.

This chain uses TRBV19 with TRBJ2-3, with 16 bases matching TRBD2. CDR3 length: 16 residues. Germline assignment: CDR1 LNHDA and CDR2 SQIVND (reference sequence). J lost 4 bases, V lost 7 bases, and 5 bases had no gene match. The CDR3 coding sequence is TGTGCCAGTAAGGGACTAGCGGGAGGGCAGGCAGATACGCAGTATTTT. Residues: CASKGLAGGQADTQYF.

The rearrangement joins TRBV9 to TRBJ2-5; 9 bases fit TRBD2. The CDR3 has 14 residues. Germline assignment: CDR1 SGDLS and CDR2 YYNGEE. V lost 4 bases to trimming and J lost 1 base; unmatched junction nucleotides: 2. CDR3 protein: CASSRGLAQETQYF. The CDR3 DNA follows: TGTGCCAGCAGCCGGGGACTAGCCCAAGAGACCCAGTACTTC.

The gene calls are TRBV5-1 and TRBJ1-4; D not certain. This CDR3 has 14 amino acids. The V end lost 5 bases, the J end lost 2 bases, and 10 bases lay between the germline ends. The germline V gene encodes CDR1 SGHRS and CDR2 YFSETQ. This CDR3 is CASRPGWTNEKLFF. CDR3 DNA sequence: TGCGCCAGCAGACCAGGTTGGACTAATGAAAAACTGTTTTTT.

The chain is built from TRBV27 and TRBJ1-4; a weak D match, TRBD1 (5 bases). V lost 0 bases and J 4 bases, leaving 15 bases between the germline ends. Germline CDR1 MNHEY, CDR2 SMNVEV (reference sequence). CDR3 length: 17 residues. This CDR3 is CASSLSGGVIFNEKLFF. The CDR3 DNA is TGTGCCAGCAGTTTATCCGGGGGGGTCATATTTAATGAAAAACTGTTTTTT. Using reference TRBV27 and TRBJ1-4 for the parts outside the CDR3, the full variable domain is EAQVTQNPRYLITVTGKKLTVTCSQNMNHEYMSWYRQDPGLGLRQIYYSMNVEVTDKGDVPEGYKVSRKEKRNFPLILESPSPNQTSLYFCASSLSGGVIFNEKLFFGSGTQLSVL.

This chain joins TRBV6-5 and TRBJ2-7; a weak D match, TRBD1 (6 bases). The CDR3 is 15 residues long. Per germline, CDR1 MNHEY and CDR2 SVGAGI. V was shortened by 0 bases and J by 3 bases, with 12 bases between the two germline ends. CDR3 sequence: CASSYSRSGVYEQYF. CDR3 coding DNA: TGTGCCAGCAGTTACTCGAGATCAGGGGTCTACGAGCAGTACTTC.

The chain recombines TRBV19 with TRBJ2-7; TRBD1 agrees at 10 bases. J gave up 3 bases and V 3 bases, and 8 bases lay outside the gene matches. Germline CDR1 reads LNHDA; CDR2 reads SQIVND (reference sequence). The CDR3 has 16 amino acids. CDR3 nucleotide sequence: TGTGCCAGTAGTATCGGCGCGGGACAGGGGCTCTACGAGCAGTACTTC. Its translation is CASSIGAGQGLYEQYF.

This chain joins TRBV28 and TRBJ1-5, with 10 bases aligning to TRBD1. Trimming removed 4 bases from V and 6 bases from J; junction bases left unmatched: 6. Germline CDR1 MDHEN, CDR2 SYDVKM. The CDR3 covers 15 residues. The CDR3 is CASSSGTGALQPQHF. The CDR3 DNA follows: TGTGCCAGCAGTTCAGGGACAGGGGCGCTTCAGCCCCAGCATTTT.

V and J are TRBV7-3 and TRBJ2-2, with 12 bases aligning to TRBD2. Germline-derived CDR1 and CDR2 are SGHTA and FQGTGA. The CDR3 length is 16 residues. The ends lost 5 bases at V and 3 bases at J; junction bases unmatched: 4. The CDR3 DNA reads as TGTGCCAGCAGCCTTACTAGCGGGAGGTACACCGGGGAGCTGTTTTTT. It encodes CASSLTSGRYTGELFF. Full variable domain (rest looked up from reference TRBV7-3 and TRBJ2-2): GAGVSQTPSNKVTEKGKYVELRCDPISGHTALYWYRQSLGQGPEFLIYFQGTGAADDSGLPNDRFFAVRPEGSVSTLKIQRTERGDSAVYLCASSLTSGRYTGELFFGEGSRLTVL.

V gene TRBV3-1 (or the pseudogene TRBV3-2) combines with J gene TRBJ2-7; a possible D gene is TRBD1 (6 bases). The CDR3 loop spans 14 amino acids. The ends were cut back, 0 bases at V and 1 base at J, with 7 bases in the middle. Germline V gives CDR1 LGHDT, CDR2 YNNKEL (reference sequence). CDR3 residues: CASSQDTGSYEQYF. The CDR3 DNA sequence: TGTGCCAGCAGCCAAGATACAGGGTCCTACGAGCAGTACTTC.

Comment on this clone: Because the CDR3's place on the DNA is in doubt, the DNA is left out and the CDR3 is given as listed by TCRdb. V and J are TRBV6-5 and TRBJ1-1. The CDR3 length is 13 residues, termini included. Germline CDR1 and CDR2: MNHEY and SVGAGI. CDR3 loop: CASSSSLRREAFF.

The chain couples TRBV5-1 to TRBJ2-5; 7 bases line up with TRBD1. Germline V gene sequence: CDR1 SGHRS, CDR2 YFSETQ. Germline trimming cut 5 bases from V and 1 base from J; bases unmatched to any gene: 8. The CDR3 contains 15 residues. The CDR3 spells CASSTGDGSQETQYF. The DNA for the CDR3 is TGCGCCAGCAGTACAGGGGACGGCTCCCAAGAGACCCAGTACTTC. The whole variable domain, filled in from reference TRBV5-1 and TRBJ2-5, reads KAGVTQTPRYLIKTRGQQVTLSCSPISGHRSVSWYQQTPGQGLQFLFEYFSETQRNKGNFPGRFSGRQFSNSRSEMNVSTLELGDSALYLCASSTGDGSQETQYFGPGTRLLVL.

The chain couples TRBV12-5 to TRBJ2-5; weak D call: TRBD2 (5 bases). V dropped 3 bases and J dropped 4 bases, with 15 bases sitting between them. Germline CDR1 is LGHNT and CDR2 is FRNRAP. This CDR3 has 15 residues. This CDR3 is CASGLGGSGGETQYF. The CDR3 DNA sequence: TGTGCTAGTGGTTTAGGCGGAAGCGGCGGAGAGACCCAGTACTTC. Drawing the rest from reference TRBV12-5 and TRBJ2-5, the complete variable domain is DARVTQTPRHKVTEMGQEVTMRCQPILGHNTVFWYRQTMMQGLELLAYFRNRAPLDDSGMPKDRFSAEMPDATLATLKIQPSEPRDSAVYFCASGLGGSGGETQYFGPGTRLLVL.